The clone carrying this T cell receptor beta chain was seen only a few times. Its specificity is not known. These data are taken from a study of response to subunit inactivated influenza vaccine. Study-level results: Each seasonal flu vaccination may recruit only limited new T cells, authors suggested.

V was clipped by 4 bases and J by 7 bases; unmatched bases: 9. Germline CDR1 reads SGHRS; CDR2 reads YFSETQ. The CDR3 is made up of 14 amino acids. A single record per CDR3 protein comes from TCRdb applying MiXCR to the RT-PCR reads. In the table there are 700,000 to 900,000 distinct CDR3 sequences, 20% to 25% of which are singletons. This rearrangement joins TRBV5-1 to TRBJ2-3; TRBD1 aligns across 7 bases. This TCR derives from a man aged 45-65 years who received an inactivated influenza vaccine. Source: PBMCs from blood, taken roughly 5 days after vaccination. The DNA of the CDR3 is TGCGCCAGCAGCCCCGGACAGGCCTCTAATACGCAGTATTTT. Encoded protein: CASSPGQASNTQYF. The entire variable domain, with the rest obtained from reference TRBV5-1 and TRBJ2-3, is as follows: KAGVTQTPRYLIKTRGQQVTLSCSPISGHRSVSWYQQTPGQGLQFLFEYFSETQRNKGNFPGRFSGRQFSNSRSEMNVSTLELGDSALYLCASSPGQASNTQYFGPGTRLTVL.